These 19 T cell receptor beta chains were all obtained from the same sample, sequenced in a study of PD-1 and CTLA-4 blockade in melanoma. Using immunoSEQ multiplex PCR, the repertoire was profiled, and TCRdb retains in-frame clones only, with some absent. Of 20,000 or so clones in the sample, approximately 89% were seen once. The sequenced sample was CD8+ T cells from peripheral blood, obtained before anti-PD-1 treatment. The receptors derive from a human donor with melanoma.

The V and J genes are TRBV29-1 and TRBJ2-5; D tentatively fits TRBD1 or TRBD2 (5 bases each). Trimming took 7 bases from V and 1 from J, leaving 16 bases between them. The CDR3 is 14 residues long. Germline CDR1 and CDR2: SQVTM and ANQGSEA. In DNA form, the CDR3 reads TGCAGCGCCACCGGGGACGCAGTCCAAGAGACCCAGTACTTC. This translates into CSATGDAVQETQYF.

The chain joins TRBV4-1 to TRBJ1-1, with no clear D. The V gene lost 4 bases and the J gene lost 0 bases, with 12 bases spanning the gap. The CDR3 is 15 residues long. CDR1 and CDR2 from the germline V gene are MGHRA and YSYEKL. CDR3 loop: CASSPPTRMNTEAFF. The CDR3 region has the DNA TGCGCCAGCAGCCCGCCTACCCGTATGAACACTGAAGCTTTCTTT.

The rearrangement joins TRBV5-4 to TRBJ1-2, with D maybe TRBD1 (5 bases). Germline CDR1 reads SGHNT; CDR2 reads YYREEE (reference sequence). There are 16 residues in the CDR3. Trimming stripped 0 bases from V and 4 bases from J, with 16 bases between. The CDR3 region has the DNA TGTGCCAGCAGCTTGGGGGCCGGGACGGACATCTATGGCTACACCTTC. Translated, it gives CASSLGAGTDIYGYTF.

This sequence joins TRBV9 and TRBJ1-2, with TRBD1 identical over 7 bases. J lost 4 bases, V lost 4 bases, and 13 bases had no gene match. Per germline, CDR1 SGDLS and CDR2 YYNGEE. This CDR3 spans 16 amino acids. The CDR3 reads CASSLTMAEGAYGYTF. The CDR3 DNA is TGTGCCAGCAGCCTAACGATGGCGGAGGGGGCCTATGGCTACACCTTC.

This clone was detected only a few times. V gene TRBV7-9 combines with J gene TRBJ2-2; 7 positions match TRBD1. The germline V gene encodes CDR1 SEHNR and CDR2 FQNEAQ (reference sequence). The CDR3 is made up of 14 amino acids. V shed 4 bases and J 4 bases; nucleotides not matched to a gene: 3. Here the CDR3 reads CASSSRQGTGELFF. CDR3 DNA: TGTGCCAGCAGCTCCCGACAGGGCACCGGGGAGCTGTTTTTT.

CDR3 nucleotides: TGTGCCAGCAGTGTTGGGACACTTAATGAAAAACTGTTTTTT. Residues: CASSVGTLNEKLFF. The rearrangement links TRBV6-1 to TRBJ1-4; perhaps TRBD1 as D (6 bases). Germline CDR1 and CDR2: MNHNS and SASEGT. The ends were cut back, 4 bases at V and 4 bases at J, with 10 bases in the middle. The CDR3 runs to 14 residues.

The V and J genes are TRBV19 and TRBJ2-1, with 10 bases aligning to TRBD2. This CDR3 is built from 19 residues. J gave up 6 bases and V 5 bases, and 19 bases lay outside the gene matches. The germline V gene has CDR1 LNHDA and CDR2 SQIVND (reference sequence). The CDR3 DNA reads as TGTGCCAGTAGTCCCGGTGGGGCTAGCGGGGGCCCTTTCCCCAATGAGCAGTTCTTC. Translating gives CASSPGGASGGPFPNEQFF.

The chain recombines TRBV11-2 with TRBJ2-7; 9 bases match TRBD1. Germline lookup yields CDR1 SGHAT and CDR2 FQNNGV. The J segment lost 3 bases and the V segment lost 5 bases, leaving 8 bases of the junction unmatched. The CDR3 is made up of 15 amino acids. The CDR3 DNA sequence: TGTGCCAGCAGCGGGGGGGACAGGGCTTTCTACGAGCAGTACTTC. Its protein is CASSGGDRAFYEQYF.

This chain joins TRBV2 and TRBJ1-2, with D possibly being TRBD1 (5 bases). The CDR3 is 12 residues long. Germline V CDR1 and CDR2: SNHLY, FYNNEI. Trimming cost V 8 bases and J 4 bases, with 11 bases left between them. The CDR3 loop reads CASYGGVYGYTF. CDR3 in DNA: TGTGCCAGCTACGGGGGGGTCTATGGCTACACCTTC.

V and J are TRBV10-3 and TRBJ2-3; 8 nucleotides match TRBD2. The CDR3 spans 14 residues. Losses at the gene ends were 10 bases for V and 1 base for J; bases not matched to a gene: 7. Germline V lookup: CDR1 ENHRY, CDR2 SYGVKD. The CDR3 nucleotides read TGTGCCACCGCGAGCGGGGGACGCACAGATACGCAGTATTTT. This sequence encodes CATASGGRTDTQYF.

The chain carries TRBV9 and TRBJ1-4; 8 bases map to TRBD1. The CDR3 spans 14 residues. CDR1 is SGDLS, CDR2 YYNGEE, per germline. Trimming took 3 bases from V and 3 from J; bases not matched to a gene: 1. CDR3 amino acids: CASSGTGSNEKLFF. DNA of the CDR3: TGTGCCAGCAGCGGGACAGGGTCTAATGAAAAACTGTTTTTT.

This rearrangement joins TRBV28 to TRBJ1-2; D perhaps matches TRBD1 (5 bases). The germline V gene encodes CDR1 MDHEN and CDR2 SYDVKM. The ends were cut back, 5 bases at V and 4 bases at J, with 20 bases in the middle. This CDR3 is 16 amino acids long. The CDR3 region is CASSPYGDPNFYGYTF. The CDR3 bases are TGTGCCAGCAGTCCATACGGGGACCCTAATTTCTATGGCTACACCTTC.

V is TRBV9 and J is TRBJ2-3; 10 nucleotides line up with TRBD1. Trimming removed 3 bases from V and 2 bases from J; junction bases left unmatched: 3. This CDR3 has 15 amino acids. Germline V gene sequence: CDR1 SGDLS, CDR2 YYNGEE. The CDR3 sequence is CASSGGTGDTDTQYF. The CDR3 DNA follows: TGTGCCAGCAGCGGAGGGACAGGGGACACAGATACGCAGTATTTT.

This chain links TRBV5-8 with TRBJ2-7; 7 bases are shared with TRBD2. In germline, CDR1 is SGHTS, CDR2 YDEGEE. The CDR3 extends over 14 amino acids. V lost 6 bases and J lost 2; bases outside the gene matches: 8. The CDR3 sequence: CASTSGVNPYEQYF. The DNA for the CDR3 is TGTGCCAGCACCAGCGGGGTTAATCCCTACGAGCAGTACTTC. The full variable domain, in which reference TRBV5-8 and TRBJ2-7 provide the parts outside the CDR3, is EAGVTQSPTHLIKTRGQQATLRCSPISGHTSVYWYQQALGLGLQFLLWYDEGEERNRGNFPPRFSGRQFPNYSSELNVNALELEDSALYLCASTSGVNPYEQYFGPGTRLTVT.

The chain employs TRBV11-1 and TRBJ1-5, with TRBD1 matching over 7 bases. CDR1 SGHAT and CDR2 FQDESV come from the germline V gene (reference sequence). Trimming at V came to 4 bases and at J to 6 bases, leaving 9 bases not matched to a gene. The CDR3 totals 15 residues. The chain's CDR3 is CASSSPRGQSQPQHF. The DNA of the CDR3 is TGTGCCAGCAGCTCTCCGAGGGGGCAATCTCAGCCCCAGCATTTT.

CDR3 residues: CASSFLTGEDTQYF. The CDR3 DNA reads as TGTGCCAGCAGCTTTCTGACAGGGGAAGATACGCAGTATTTT. The genes are TRBV5-4 and TRBJ2-3; 8 bases line up with TRBD1. V lost 2 bases, J lost 5 bases, and 4 bases stayed unmatched. Germline V gene sequence: CDR1 SGHNT, CDR2 YYREEE (reference sequence). The CDR3 covers 14 residues.

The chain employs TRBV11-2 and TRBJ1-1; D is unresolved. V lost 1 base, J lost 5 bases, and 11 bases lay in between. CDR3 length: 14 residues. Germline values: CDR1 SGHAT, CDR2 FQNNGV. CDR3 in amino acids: CASSLGTGWTEAFF. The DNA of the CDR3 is TGTGCCAGCAGCTTAGGTACGGGTTGGACTGAAGCTTTCTTT.

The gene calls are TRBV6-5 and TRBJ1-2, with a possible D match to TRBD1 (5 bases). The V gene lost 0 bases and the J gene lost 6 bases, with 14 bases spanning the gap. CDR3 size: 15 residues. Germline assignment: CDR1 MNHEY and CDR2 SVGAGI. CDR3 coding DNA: TGTGCCAGCAGTTACTCGAGGTCGGGGGGAAATGGCTACACCTTC. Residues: CASSYSRSGGNGYTF.

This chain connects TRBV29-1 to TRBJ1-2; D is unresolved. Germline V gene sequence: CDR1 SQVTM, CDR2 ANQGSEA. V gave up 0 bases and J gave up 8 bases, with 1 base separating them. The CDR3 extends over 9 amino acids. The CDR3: CSVEDGYTF. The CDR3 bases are TGCAGCGTTGAAGACGGCTACACCTTC.